A single sample is the source of the 4 T cell receptor beta chains below, sequenced in a study of early T cells in non-severe SARS-CoV-2 infection (dated by TCRdb to 2020 to 2023). Libraries came from 5' RACE. Sequencing was performed on a NextSeq 500. The public sequencing data were trimmed at Q25 with fastp and processed into clonotypes with MiXCR by TCRdb, which kept only in-frame beta chains. Every distinct CDR3 protein forms one entry, paired with its most common genes and DNA. A total of 90,000 to 120,000 distinct CDR3 sequences appear in this sample, approximately 10% of them only once. About 7.6% of the sample belongs to the ten largest clones. Sequences were obtained from whole blood. These receptors all come from an adult who was a healthcare worker with PCR-confirmed SARS-CoV-2 infection or an uninfected control (not recorded which).

This clonotype was picked up many times. DNA of the CDR3: TGTGCCAGCAGTTTACTAGGGGGTAGAGTCCACAATGAGCAGTTCTTC. This codes for CASSLLGGRVHNEQFF. The V call is TRBV12-3 or TRBV12-4, the J call TRBJ2-1; tentative D call: TRBD1 (6 bases). Trimming removed 2 bases from V and 5 bases from J, with 16 bases in between. The CDR3 sequence is 16 residues long.

This clonotype came up a few times. The chain joins TRBV15 to TRBJ2-4; TRBD2 matches 7 bases. The CDR3 sequence is 16 residues long. V lost 1 base, J lost 7 bases, and 10 bases stayed unmatched. The germline V gene encodes CDR1 LNHNV and CDR2 YYDKDF (reference sequence). CDR3 in amino acids: CATSRGLGGNDNIQYF. The CDR3, as DNA: TGTGCCACCAGCAGAGGTCTGGGAGGGAACGATAACATTCAGTACTTC.

The table lists this clonotype with many counts. The chain joins TRBV5-1 to TRBJ2-3; D is perhaps TRBD2 (5 bases). In germline, CDR1 is SGHRS, CDR2 YFSETQ. This CDR3 comprises 15 residues. V was cut by 4 bases and J by 0 bases, with 12 bases left in between. The CDR3 nucleotides are TGCGCCAGCAGCCCGGAGAGGGCTAGCACAGATACGCAGTATTTT. This encodes CASSPERASTDTQYF.

This chain links TRBV9 with TRBJ2-5; D remains ambiguous. The CDR3 length is 14 residues. The germline gives CDR1 SGDLS, CDR2 YYNGEE. V lost 2 bases, J lost 2 bases, and 10 bases lay in between. CDR3 nucleotide sequence: TGTGCCAGCAGCGTCGGAGCAGTTCAAGAGACCCAGTACTTC. Protein product: CASSVGAVQETQYF.